This TCR beta chain was sequenced during a study of T cells in Graves' hyperthyroidism and ophthalmopathy. Regarding the study as a whole: Most thyroid clonotypes with frequency above 0.001 were detected in blood.

Worth noting for this clonotype: What it recognizes is unknown.

Amplification of TCR beta CDR3 regions used RNA as the template. The primer set for the first-round RT-PCR of the TCR CDR3 was HTBI. Each CDR3 protein gets one entry after TCRdb re-called the multiplex PCR reads with MiXCR. This table has hundreds of thousands of distinct CDR3 sequences, 45% appearing once. The CDR3 runs 13 residues. Germline lookup yields CDR1 ENHRY and CDR2 SYGVKD. V was pared by 4 bases and J by 2 bases, with 8 bases between. Exclusion of a patient resulted from uncontrolled infection, other autoimmune disease, pregnancy or lactation. This chain joins TRBV10-3 and TRBJ1-1; D remains ambiguous. The source is an adult man with Graves' disease, either hyperthyroidism or ophthalmopathy (not recorded which). Sequencing was done on a sample of peripheral blood or thyroid tissue (not recorded which). The CDR3 nucleotides read TGTGCCATCAGTGGGCCGTTAAACACTGAAGCTTTCTTT. It is translated as CAISGPLNTEAFF.